Listed here are 6 T cell receptor beta chains from one sample, sequenced in a study of tumor T cells in aggressive B-cell lymphoma. The protocol was immunoSEQ multiplex PCR, while the TCRdb copy is restricted to in-frame clones and leaves out a portion. This sample has approximately 7,100 clones, with 82% found just once. Sequencing was done on a sample of tumor tissue. These receptors originate from an adult with diffuse large B cell lymphoma.

This sequence joins TRBV4-2 and TRBJ2-5, with 8 bases aligning to TRBD1. The CDR3 extends over 15 amino acids. In germline, CDR1 is LGHNA, CDR2 YNFKEQ. After removal of 3 bases from V and 5 bases from J, the junction contained 8 bases not matched to a gene. The CDR3 protein is CASSQCLAGGETQYF. The CDR3 DNA is TGTGCCAGCAGCCAGTGCCTAGCAGGGGGCGAGACCCAGTACTTC.

The CDR3 coding sequence is TGTGCCAGCAGTTTATGGGGGAGGGCCCCCCTTTACAATGAGCAGTTCTTC. Translating gives CASSLWGRAPLYNEQFF. The genes are TRBV27 and TRBJ2-1; 7 bases match TRBD2. The CDR3 covers 17 residues. The V and J ends lost 1 base and 4 bases, in that order; junction bases with no gene match: 10. The V gene's germline CDR1 is MNHEY and CDR2 SMNVEV (reference sequence).

The chain is built from TRBV11-2 and TRBJ2-7; 8 nucleotides align to TRBD2. V was pared by 1 base and J by 5 bases, with 4 bases of the junction left unmatched. Germline lookup yields CDR1 SGHAT and CDR2 FQNNGV. CDR3 length: 14 residues. CDR3 protein: CASSLGTSGHEQYV. As DNA, the CDR3 is TGTGCCAGCAGCTTAGGTACTAGCGGCCACGAGCAGTACGTC.

This clone turned up a few times. The rearrangement joins TRBV29-1 to TRBJ2-7; TRBD2 might be the D (6 bases). This CDR3 is built from 15 residues. V was pared by 0 bases and J by 0 bases, with 12 bases between. Germline assignment: CDR1 SQVTM and CDR2 ANQGSEA. CDR3 sequence: CSVEEEEGPSYEQYF. The CDR3 nucleotides read TGCAGCGTTGAAGAGGAGGAGGGACCCTCCTACGAGCAGTACTTC.

The chain recombines TRBV11-2 with TRBJ2-3; 11 bases are a match to TRBD2. Germline assignment: CDR1 SGHAT and CDR2 FQNNGV. V dropped 4 bases and J dropped 5; count of bases not matched to a gene: 11. This CDR3 is 17 amino acids long. CDR3 in amino acids: CASSSRDSGGALDTQYF. Here the CDR3 DNA reads TGTGCCAGCAGCTCAAGGGATAGCGGGGGGGCTTTAGATACGCAGTATTTT.

The rearrangement links TRBV9 to TRBJ1-6; D remains ambiguous. V gave up 0 bases and J gave up 7 bases, with 11 bases separating them. This CDR3 has 15 amino acids. The germline gives CDR1 SGDLS, CDR2 YYNGEE. For the CDR3, the DNA is TGTGCCAGCAGCGTAGTAGACATGAAAAATTCACCCCTCCACTTT. Translation: CASSVVDMKNSPLHF.